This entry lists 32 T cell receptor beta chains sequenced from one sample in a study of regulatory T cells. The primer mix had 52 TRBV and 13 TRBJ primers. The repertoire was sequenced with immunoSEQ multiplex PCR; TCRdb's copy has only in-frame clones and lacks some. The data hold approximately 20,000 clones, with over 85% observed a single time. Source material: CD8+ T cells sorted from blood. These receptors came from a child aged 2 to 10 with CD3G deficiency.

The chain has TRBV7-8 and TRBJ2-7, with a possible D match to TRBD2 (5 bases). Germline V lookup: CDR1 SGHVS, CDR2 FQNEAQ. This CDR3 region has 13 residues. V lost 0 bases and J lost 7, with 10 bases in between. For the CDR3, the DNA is TGTGCCAGCAGCTTAGCGGGAGTCAGAGAGCAGTACTTC. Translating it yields CASSLAGVREQYF.

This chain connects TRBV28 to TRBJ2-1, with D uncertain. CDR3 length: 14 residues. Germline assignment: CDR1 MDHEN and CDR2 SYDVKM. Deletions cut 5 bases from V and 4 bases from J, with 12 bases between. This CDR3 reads CASSPPSEYNEQFF. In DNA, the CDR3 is TGTGCCAGCAGTCCTCCATCGGAGTACAATGAGCAGTTCTTC. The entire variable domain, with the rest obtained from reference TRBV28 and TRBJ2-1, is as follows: DVKVTQSSRYLVKRTGEKVFLECVQDMDHENMFWYRQDPGLGLRLIYFSYDVKMKEKGDIPEGYSVSREKKERFSLILESASTNQTSMYLCASSPPSEYNEQFFGPGTRLTVL.

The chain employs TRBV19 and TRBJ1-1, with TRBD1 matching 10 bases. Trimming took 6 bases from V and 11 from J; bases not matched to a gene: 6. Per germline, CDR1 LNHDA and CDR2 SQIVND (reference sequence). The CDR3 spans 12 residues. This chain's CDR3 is CASRTGTGEAFF. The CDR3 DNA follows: TGTGCCAGTAGGACCGGGACAGGGGAGGCTTTCTTT.

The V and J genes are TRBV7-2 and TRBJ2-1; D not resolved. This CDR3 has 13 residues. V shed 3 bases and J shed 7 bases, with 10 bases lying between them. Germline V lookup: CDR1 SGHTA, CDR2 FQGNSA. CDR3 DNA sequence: TGTGCCAGCAGCTTCGGCCGACGGAATGAGCAGTTCTTC. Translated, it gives CASSFGRRNEQFF.

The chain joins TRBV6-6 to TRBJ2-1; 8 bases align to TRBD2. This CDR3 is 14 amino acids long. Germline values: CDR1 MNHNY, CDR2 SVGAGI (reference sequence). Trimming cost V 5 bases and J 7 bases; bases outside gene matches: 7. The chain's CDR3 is CASSAGGLANEQFF. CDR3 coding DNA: TGTGCCAGCAGTGCGGGAGGACTAGCAAATGAGCAGTTCTTC.

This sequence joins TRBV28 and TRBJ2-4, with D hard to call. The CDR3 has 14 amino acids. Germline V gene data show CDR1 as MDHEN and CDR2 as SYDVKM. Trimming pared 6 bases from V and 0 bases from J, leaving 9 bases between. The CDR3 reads CASSLWGAKNIQYF. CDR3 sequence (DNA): TGTGCCAGCAGCCTGTGGGGAGCCAAAAACATTCAGTACTTC.

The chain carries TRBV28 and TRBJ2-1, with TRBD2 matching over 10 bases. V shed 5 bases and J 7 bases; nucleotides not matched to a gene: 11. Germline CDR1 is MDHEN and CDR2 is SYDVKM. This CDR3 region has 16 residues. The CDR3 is CASSHPKREGGNEQFF. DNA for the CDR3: TGTGCCAGCAGTCACCCAAAGCGGGAGGGAGGGAATGAGCAGTTCTTC. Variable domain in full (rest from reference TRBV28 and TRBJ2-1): DVKVTQSSRYLVKRTGEKVFLECVQDMDHENMFWYRQDPGLGLRLIYFSYDVKMKEKGDIPEGYSVSREKKERFSLILESASTNQTSMYLCASSHPKREGGNEQFFGPGTRLTVL.

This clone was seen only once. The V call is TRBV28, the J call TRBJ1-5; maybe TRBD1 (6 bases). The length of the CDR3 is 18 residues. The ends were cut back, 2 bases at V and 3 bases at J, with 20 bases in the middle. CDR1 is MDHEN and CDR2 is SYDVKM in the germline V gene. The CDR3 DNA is TGTGCCAGCAGTTTAAGACAGGTCGGCTTCCTAAACAATCAGCCCCAGCATTTT. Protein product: CASSLRQVGFLNNQPQHF. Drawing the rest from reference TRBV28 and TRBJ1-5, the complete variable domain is DVKVTQSSRYLVKRTGEKVFLECVQDMDHENMFWYRQDPGLGLRLIYFSYDVKMKEKGDIPEGYSVSREKKERFSLILESASTNQTSMYLCASSLRQVGFLNNQPQHFGDGTRLSIL.

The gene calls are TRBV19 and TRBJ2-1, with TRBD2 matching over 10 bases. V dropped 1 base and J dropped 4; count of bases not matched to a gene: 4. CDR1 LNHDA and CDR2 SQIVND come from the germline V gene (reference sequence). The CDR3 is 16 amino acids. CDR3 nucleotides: TGTGCCAGTAGTATAGGGACTAGCGGCCTGTACAATGAGCAGTTCTTC. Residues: CASSIGTSGLYNEQFF.

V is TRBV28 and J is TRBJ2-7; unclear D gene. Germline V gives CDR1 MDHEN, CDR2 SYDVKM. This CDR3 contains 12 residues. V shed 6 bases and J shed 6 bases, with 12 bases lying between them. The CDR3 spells CASSTIDREQYF. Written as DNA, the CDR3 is TGTGCCAGCAGCACAATAGACCGCGAGCAGTACTTC. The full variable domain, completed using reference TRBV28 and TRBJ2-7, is DVKVTQSSRYLVKRTGEKVFLECVQDMDHENMFWYRQDPGLGLRLIYFSYDVKMKEKGDIPEGYSVSREKKERFSLILESASTNQTSMYLCASSTIDREQYFGPGTRLTVT.

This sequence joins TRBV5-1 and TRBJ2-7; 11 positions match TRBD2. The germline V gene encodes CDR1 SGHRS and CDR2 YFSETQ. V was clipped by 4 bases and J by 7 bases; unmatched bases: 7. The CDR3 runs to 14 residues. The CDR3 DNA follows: TGCGCCAGCAGCCTCACTAGCGGGAGAGGGGAGCAGTACTTC. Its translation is CASSLTSGRGEQYF.

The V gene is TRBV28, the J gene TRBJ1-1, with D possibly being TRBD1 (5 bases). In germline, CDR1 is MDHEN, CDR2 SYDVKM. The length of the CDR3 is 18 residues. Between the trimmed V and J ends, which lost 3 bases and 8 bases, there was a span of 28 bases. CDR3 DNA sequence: TGTGCCAGCAGTTTGGGGATTGGGGCCGGCACATTAGCGACAGAAGCTTTCTTT. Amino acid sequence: CASSLGIGAGTLATEAFF.

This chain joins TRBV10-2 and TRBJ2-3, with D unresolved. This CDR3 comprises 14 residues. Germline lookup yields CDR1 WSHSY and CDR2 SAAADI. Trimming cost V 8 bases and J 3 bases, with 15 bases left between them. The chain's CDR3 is CASSPGDSTDTQYF. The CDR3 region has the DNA TGCGCCAGCTCCCCGGGTGATTCGACAGATACGCAGTATTTT.

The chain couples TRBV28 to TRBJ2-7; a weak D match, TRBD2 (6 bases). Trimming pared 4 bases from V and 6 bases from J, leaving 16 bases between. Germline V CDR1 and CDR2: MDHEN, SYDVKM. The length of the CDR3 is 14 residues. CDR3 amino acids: CASSSGPLSGEQYF. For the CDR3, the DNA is TGTGCCAGCAGTTCAGGGCCTCTTAGCGGCGAGCAGTACTTC.

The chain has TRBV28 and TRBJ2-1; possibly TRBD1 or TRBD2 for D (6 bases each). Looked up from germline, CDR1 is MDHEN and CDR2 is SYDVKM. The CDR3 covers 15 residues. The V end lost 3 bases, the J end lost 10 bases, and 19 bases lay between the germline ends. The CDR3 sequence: CASSLSTGPGGEQFF. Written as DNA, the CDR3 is TGTGCCAGCAGTTTGTCGACGGGACCCGGGGGCGAGCAGTTCTTC.

The CDR3 DNA is TGTGCCAGTAGTATGTCGGGGGGCAATCAGCCCCAGCATTTT. This sequence encodes CASSMSGGNQPQHF. The chain joins TRBV19 to TRBJ1-5, with a possible D match to TRBD1 (5 bases). Trimming shortened V by 3 bases and J by 2 bases, and 8 bases separated the two germline ends. The CDR3 length is 14 residues. Per the germline V gene, CDR1 is LNHDA and CDR2 is SQIVND (reference sequence).

The CDR3 loop reads CASSSRSNTEAFF. The DNA of the CDR3 is TGTGCCAGTAGTTCGCGATCTAACACTGAAGCTTTCTTT. V usage is TRBV19 and J usage is TRBJ1-1; D unresolved. V was trimmed by 5 bases and J by 2 bases, leaving 9 bases between them. The CDR3 runs 13 residues. Germline-derived CDR1 and CDR2 are LNHDA and SQIVND (reference sequence).

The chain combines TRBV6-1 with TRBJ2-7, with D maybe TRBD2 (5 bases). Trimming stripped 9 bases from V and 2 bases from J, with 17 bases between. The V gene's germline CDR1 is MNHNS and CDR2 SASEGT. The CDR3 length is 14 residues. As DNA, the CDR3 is TGTGCCAGTTATAACGGGCTAGCTGCCTACGAGCAGTACTTC. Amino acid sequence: CASYNGLAAYEQYF.

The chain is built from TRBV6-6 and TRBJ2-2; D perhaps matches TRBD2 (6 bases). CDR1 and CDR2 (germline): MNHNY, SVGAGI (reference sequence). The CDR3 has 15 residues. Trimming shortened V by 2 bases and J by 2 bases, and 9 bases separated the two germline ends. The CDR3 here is CASSYTGVNTGELFF. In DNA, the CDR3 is TGTGCCAGCAGTTACACGGGAGTTAACACCGGGGAGCTGTTTTTT.

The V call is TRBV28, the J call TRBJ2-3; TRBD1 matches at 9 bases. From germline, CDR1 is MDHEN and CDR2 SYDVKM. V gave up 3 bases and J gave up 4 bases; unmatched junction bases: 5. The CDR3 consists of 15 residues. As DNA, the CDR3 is TGTGCCAGCAGTTTGGGGACAGGGCAAGCAGATACGCAGTATTTT. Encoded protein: CASSLGTGQADTQYF.

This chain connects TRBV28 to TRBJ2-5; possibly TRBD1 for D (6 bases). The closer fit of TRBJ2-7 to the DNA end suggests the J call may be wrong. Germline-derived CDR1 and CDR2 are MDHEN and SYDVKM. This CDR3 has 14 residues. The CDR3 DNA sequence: TGTGCCAGCAGTTCGGTGACAGGAGGCTACGAGCAGTACTTC. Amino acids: CASSSVTGGYEQYF.

The CDR3 here is CASSGGGGTGELFF. The DNA for the CDR3 is TGCGCCAGCAGCGGCGGCGGAGGGACCGGGGAGCTGTTTTTT. The rearrangement joins TRBV5-1 to TRBJ2-2, with a tentative D call TRBD2 (6 bases). Germline V gives CDR1 SGHRS, CDR2 YFSETQ. With 4 bases removed from V and 5 bases from J, the gap between germline ends came to 12 bases. The CDR3 is made up of 14 amino acids.

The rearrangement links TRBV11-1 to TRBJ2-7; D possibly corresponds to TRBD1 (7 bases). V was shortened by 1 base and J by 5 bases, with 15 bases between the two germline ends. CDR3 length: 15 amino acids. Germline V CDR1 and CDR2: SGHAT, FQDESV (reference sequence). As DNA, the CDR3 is TGTGCCAGCAGCTTAGGTGGAGGGGGCGTCAACGAGCAGTACTTC. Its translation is CASSLGGGGVNEQYF. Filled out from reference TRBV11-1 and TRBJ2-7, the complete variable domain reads EAEVAQSPRYKITEKSQAVAFWCDPISGHATLYWYRQILGQGPELLVQFQDESVVDDSQLPKDRFSAERLKGVDSTLKIQPAELGDSAMYLCASSLGGGGVNEQYFGPGTRLTVT.

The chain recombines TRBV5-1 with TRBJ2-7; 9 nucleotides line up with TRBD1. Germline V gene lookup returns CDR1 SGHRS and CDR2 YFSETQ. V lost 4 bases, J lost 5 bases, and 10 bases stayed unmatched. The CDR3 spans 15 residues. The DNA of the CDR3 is TGCGCCAGCAGCCCCGGACAGGGGAGCGGCGACGAGCAGTACTTC. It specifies CASSPGQGSGDEQYF. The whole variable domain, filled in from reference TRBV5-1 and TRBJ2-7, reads KAGVTQTPRYLIKTRGQQVTLSCSPISGHRSVSWYQQTPGQGLQFLFEYFSETQRNKGNFPGRFSGRQFSNSRSEMNVSTLELGDSALYLCASSPGQGSGDEQYFGPGTRLTVT.

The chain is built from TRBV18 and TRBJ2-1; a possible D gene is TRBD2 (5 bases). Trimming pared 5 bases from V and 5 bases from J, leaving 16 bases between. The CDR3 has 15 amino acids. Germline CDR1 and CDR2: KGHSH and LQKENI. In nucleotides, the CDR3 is TGTGCCAGCTCATCGGACTTCGATTATGACAATGAGCAGTTCTTC. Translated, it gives CASSSDFDYDNEQFF.

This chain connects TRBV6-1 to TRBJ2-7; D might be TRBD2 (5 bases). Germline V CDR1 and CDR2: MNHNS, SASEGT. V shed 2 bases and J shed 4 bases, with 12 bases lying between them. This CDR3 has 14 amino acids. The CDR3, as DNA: TGTGCCAGCAGTGAATTTTCCGGGATATACGAGCAGTACTTC. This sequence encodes CASSEFSGIYEQYF.

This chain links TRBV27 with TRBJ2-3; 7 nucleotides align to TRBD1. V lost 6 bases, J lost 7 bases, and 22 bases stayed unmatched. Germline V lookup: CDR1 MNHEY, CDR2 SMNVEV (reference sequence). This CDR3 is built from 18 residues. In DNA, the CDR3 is TGTGCCAGCAGCCCAGGGTTGACAGGGCCCCAACCACCGTATACGCAGTATTTT. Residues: CASSPGLTGPQPPYTQYF.

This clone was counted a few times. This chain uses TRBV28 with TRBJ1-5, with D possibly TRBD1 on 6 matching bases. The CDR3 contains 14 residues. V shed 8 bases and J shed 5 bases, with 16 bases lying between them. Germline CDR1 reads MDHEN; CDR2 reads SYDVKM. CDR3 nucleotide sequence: TGTGCCAGCTCGACTATGGGGGGCTATCAGCCCCAGCATTTT. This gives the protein CASSTMGGYQPQHF. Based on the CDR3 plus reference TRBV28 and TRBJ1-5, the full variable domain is DVKVTQSSRYLVKRTGEKVFLECVQDMDHENMFWYRQDPGLGLRLIYFSYDVKMKEKGDIPEGYSVSREKKERFSLILESASTNQTSMYLCASSTMGGYQPQHFGDGTRLSIL.

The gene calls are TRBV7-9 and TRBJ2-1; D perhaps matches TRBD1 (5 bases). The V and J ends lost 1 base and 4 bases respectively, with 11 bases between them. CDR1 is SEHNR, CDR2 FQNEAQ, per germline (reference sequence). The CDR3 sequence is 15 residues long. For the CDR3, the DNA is TGTGCCAGCAGCTTAGGATTAGGGGTTTACAATGAGCAGTTCTTC. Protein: CASSLGLGVYNEQFF.

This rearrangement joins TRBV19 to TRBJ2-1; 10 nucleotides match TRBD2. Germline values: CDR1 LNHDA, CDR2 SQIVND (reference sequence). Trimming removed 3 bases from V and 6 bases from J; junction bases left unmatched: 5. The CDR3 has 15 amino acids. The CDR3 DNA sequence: TGTGCCAGTAGTATGGTAGCGGGAGGACGCAATGAGCAGTTCTTC. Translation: CASSMVAGGRNEQFF.

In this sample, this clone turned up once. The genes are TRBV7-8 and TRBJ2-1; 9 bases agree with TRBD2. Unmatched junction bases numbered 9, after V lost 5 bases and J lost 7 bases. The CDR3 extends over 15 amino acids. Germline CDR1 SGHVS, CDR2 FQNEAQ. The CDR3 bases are TGTGCCAGCAGCGCAGGACTAGCGCCCATTAATGAGCAGTTCTTC. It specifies CASSAGLAPINEQFF.

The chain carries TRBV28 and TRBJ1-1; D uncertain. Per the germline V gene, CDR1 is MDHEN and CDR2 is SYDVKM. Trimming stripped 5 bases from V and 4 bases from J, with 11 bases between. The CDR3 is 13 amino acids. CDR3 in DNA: TGTGCCAGCAGTGGACTCCGGGCCACTGAAGCTTTCTTT. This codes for CASSGLRATEAFF. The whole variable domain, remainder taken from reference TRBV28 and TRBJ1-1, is DVKVTQSSRYLVKRTGEKVFLECVQDMDHENMFWYRQDPGLGLRLIYFSYDVKMKEKGDIPEGYSVSREKKERFSLILESASTNQTSMYLCASSGLRATEAFFGQGTRLTVV.